Sequencing of this T cell receptor beta chain was carried out in a study of long-term antiretroviral therapy in people with HIV. Study background: The earliest samples predate the 2015 immediate-ART recommendation by about a decade.

As concerns this clone: Its antigen is not identified.

The libraries were made with immunoSEQ v3.0 at survey level. Each sample aimed for about 35,000-55,000 sequenced T-cell genomes. Clones were sequenced by immunoSEQ multiplex PCR, and TCRdb holds only the in-frame ones, with some missing. The profile covers fewer than 55,000 clones, with nearly 95% appearing a single time and around 3% taken by the ten largest. Study-wide points: CDR3 lengths in HIV samples spanned a narrower range than controls.

Trimming took 4 bases from V and 1 from J; bases not matched to a gene: 5. Germline V gives CDR1 SGHRS, CDR2 YFSETQ. The CDR3 is 15 residues long. The sequence derives from a woman aged 45-60 years with HIV. The specimen comprised unsorted PBMCs, sampled 3.7 years after starting antiretroviral therapy. The gene calls are TRBV5-1 and TRBJ2-7; 10 bases align to TRBD1. The CDR3 DNA is TGCGCCAGCAGCGGCCGGGACAGGGGATCCTACGAGCAGTACTTC. Protein product: CASSGRDRGSYEQYF.